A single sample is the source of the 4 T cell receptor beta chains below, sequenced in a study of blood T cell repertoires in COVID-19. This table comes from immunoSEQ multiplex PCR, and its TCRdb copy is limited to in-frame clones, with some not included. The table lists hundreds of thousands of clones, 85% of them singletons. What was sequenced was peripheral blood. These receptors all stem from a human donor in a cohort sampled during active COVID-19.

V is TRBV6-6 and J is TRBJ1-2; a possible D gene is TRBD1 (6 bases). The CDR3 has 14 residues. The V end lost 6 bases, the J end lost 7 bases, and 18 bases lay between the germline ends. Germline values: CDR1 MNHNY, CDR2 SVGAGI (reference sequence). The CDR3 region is CASSPRGAYGGYTF. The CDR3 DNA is TGTGCCAGCAGCCCACGGGGGGCGTATGGTGGCTACACCTTC.

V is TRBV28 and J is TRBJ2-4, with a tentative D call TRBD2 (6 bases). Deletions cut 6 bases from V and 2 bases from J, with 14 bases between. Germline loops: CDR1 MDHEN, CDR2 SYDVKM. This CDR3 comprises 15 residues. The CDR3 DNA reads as TGTGCCAGCAGAGCATCACGGGGGACCAAAAACATTCAGTACTTC. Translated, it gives CASRASRGTKNIQYF.

The CDR3 nucleotides are TGTGCCAGAAGCTCGAGACTAGCGGGAGGCCCAATAAACGAGCAGTACTTC. Translation gives CARSSRLAGGPINEQYF. The genes are TRBV5-3 and TRBJ2-7; 13 bases fit TRBD2. TRBV5-3 is assigned to the ORF class and has an uncertain function. V was pared by 3 bases and J by 5 bases, with 11 bases of the junction left unmatched. The CDR3 covers 17 residues.

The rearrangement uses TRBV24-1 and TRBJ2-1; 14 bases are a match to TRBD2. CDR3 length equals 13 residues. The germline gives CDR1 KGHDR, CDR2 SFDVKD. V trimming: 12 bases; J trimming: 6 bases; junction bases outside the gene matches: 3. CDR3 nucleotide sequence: TGTGCCGCTGGGACTAGCGGGGGCAATGAGCAGTTCTTC. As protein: CAAGTSGGNEQFF.